This T cell receptor beta chain was sequenced for a study of blood T cell repertoires in COVID-19. Turning to the study itself: COVID-19 samples from acute and convalescent phases originated in the United States, Italy and Spain. PBMCs, B-cell-depleted T cells, or T cells provided the cDNA or gDNA that made up the material.

Source study methods: Estimated nucleated cell counts came from reference gene primer amplification. Sequencing used immunoSEQ multiplex PCR; TCRdb keeps in-frame clones, though not all of them. The D gene and trimming were derived from the DNA, and the V and J assignments and clone size from that table. The repertoire holds fewer than 250,000 clones, about 83% seen once, with around 5.5% in the top ten. Per the germline V gene, CDR1 is SQVTM and CDR2 is ANQGSEA. Trimming cost V 3 bases and J 0 bases, with 9 bases left between them. CDR3 length: 14 residues. The sequencing input was peripheral blood. The chain is built from TRBV29-1 and TRBJ1-3, with D possibly being TRBD1 (6 bases). This receptor was identified in a human donor in a cohort sampled during active COVID-19. The DNA for the CDR3 is TGCAGCGTTGACCCGGACAGCTCTGGAAACACCATATATTTT. Amino acid sequence: CSVDPDSSGNTIYF.